The 26 T cell receptor beta chains given below trace back to one sample, sequenced in a study of cytomegalovirus exposure and HLA in healthy donors. Method: immunoSEQ multiplex PCR; TCRdb's copy keeps in-frame clones and lacks some. The sample contains 260,000 or so clones, approximately 90% of which appear only once. The sample consisted of PBMCs. The source of these receptors is a woman between 18 and 30 years old in good health and CMV-seronegative.

The sample holds one count of this clone. This CDR3 is CASSSSRLAGAYNEQFF. The CDR3 nucleotides are TGTGCCAGCAGTTCGTCGCGACTAGCGGGAGCCTACAATGAGCAGTTCTTC. The V and J genes are TRBV27 and TRBJ2-1; 12 bases fit TRBD2. CDR3 length: 17 amino acids. CDR1 MNHEY and CDR2 SMNVEV come from the germline V gene (reference sequence). J gave up 2 bases and V 4 bases, and 6 bases lay outside the gene matches.

The chain couples TRBV15 to TRBJ1-4; weak D call: TRBD1 (5 bases). The CDR3 has 15 amino acids. Trimming left V 5 bases short and J 7 bases short, with 17 bases between. Germline V gene data show CDR1 as LNHNV and CDR2 as YYDKDF (reference sequence). This CDR3 is CATSGFPGGGEKLFF. Written as DNA, the CDR3 is TGTGCCACCAGCGGCTTTCCGGGGGGGGGTGAAAAACTGTTTTTT. The full variable domain, with the rest looked up from reference TRBV15 and TRBJ1-4, is DAMVIQNPRYQVTQFGKPVTLSCSQTLNHNVMYWYQQKSSQAPKLLFHYYDKDFNNEADTPDNFQSRRPNTSFCFLDIRSPGLGDTAMYLCATSGFPGGGEKLFFGSGTQLSVL.

About this clone: Sequence at one end of the junction differs from germline and may be a read error. The chain is built from TRBV18 and TRBJ1-3; D is possibly TRBD1 (6 bases). Germline CDR1 is KGHSH and CDR2 is LQKENI. The CDR3 sequence is 11 residues long. The CDR3 protein is CASSPLWGPLF. The DNA for the CDR3 is TGTGCCAGCTCACCACTTTGGGGGCCCCTTTTT.

This chain uses TRBV4-2 with TRBJ2-2; 8 nucleotides align to TRBD2. CDR1 LGHNA and CDR2 YNFKEQ come from the germline V gene. This CDR3 is built from 14 residues. V shed 5 bases and J 5 bases; nucleotides not matched to a gene: 4. The CDR3 DNA is TGTGCCAGCAGCGGTCGGGGGGGTACCGGGGAGCTGTTTTTT. Its protein is CASSGRGGTGELFF.

This clone is a singleton in its sample. V gene TRBV19 combines with J gene TRBJ1-3; tentative D call: TRBD1 (6 bases). Trimming took 6 bases from V and 0 from J, leaving 15 bases between them. CDR3 length: 16 residues. Germline V gene lookup returns CDR1 LNHDA and CDR2 SQIVND (reference sequence). The CDR3 nucleotides read TGTGCCAGTAGCCTACAGGGAGCTGCCTCTGGAAACACCATATATTTT. It codes for CASSLQGAASGNTIYF.

The chain recombines TRBV11-2 with TRBJ2-5; possibly TRBD2 for D (7 bases). Germline-derived CDR1 and CDR2 are SGHAT and FQNNGV. CDR3 length equals 15 residues. V was cut by 0 bases and J by 9 bases, with 17 bases left in between. CDR3 region: CASSLESGGRGAQYF. In DNA, the CDR3 is TGTGCCAGCAGCTTAGAATCCGGGGGCCGGGGGGCCCAGTACTTC.

The V call is TRBV28, the J call TRBJ1-1; tentatively, D is TRBD1 (6 bases). The CDR3 consists of 15 residues. V lost 5 bases and J lost 5, with 18 bases in between. CDR1 is MDHEN, CDR2 SYDVKM, per germline. As DNA, the CDR3 is TGTGCCAGCAGTCCCCTCCAACAGGGAGAAACTGAAGCTTTCTTT. Translating gives CASSPLQQGETEAFF.

The chain combines TRBV5-1 with TRBJ2-1; 8 nucleotides line up with TRBD2. The V and J ends lost 6 bases and 3 bases, in that order; junction bases with no gene match: 8. The CDR3 is 15 amino acids. In germline, CDR1 is SGHRS, CDR2 YFSETQ. The DNA for the CDR3 is TGCGCCAGCACCTTTGGGGCGGGAGGCTACAATGAGCAGTTCTTC. It codes for CASTFGAGGYNEQFF. The full variable domain, rest sourced from reference TRBV5-1 and TRBJ2-1, is KAGVTQTPRYLIKTRGQQVTLSCSPISGHRSVSWYQQTPGQGLQFLFEYFSETQRNKGNFPGRFSGRQFSNSRSEMNVSTLELGDSALYLCASTFGAGGYNEQFFGPGTRLTVL.

V and J are TRBV27 and TRBJ1-2; TRBD1 is a possible D gene (5 bases). Germline-derived CDR1 and CDR2 are MNHEY and SMNVEV (reference sequence). V gave up 3 bases and J gave up 6 bases, with 11 bases separating them. The length of the CDR3 is 13 residues. CDR3 protein: CASSLAGRHGYTF. DNA for the CDR3: TGTGCCAGCAGTTTGGCGGGACGTCATGGCTACACCTTC.

This sequence joins TRBV5-1 and TRBJ2-1, with a possible D match to TRBD1 (6 bases). CDR3 length: 21 residues. Per the germline V gene, CDR1 is SGHRS and CDR2 is YFSETQ. Trimming removed 1 base from V and 1 base from J, with 27 bases in between. The CDR3 loop is CASSLSIRGATTTGSYNEQFF. The CDR3, as DNA: TGCGCCAGCAGCTTGAGTATCAGGGGCGCTACCACCACGGGGTCCTACAATGAGCAGTTCTTC.

The chain links TRBV18 to TRBJ2-7; D is perhaps TRBD2 (6 bases). Germline-derived CDR1 and CDR2 are KGHSH and LQKENI. The length of the CDR3 is 14 residues. The V gene lost 3 bases and the J gene lost 0 bases, with 9 bases spanning the gap. The CDR3 reads CASSPGSGSYEQYF. The CDR3 DNA is TGTGCCAGCTCACCCGGGAGCGGCTCCTACGAGCAGTACTTC.

This chain links TRBV12-5 with TRBJ2-5; tentative D call: TRBD2 (5 bases). The V and J ends lost 6 bases and 9 bases respectively, with 14 bases between them. This CDR3 spans 12 amino acids. Germline V lookup: CDR1 LGHNT, CDR2 FRNRAP. For the CDR3, the DNA is TGTGCTAGTGGGCTAGGCCCCGGGGCCCAGTACTTC. Amino acid sequence: CASGLGPGAQYF.

The rearrangement joins TRBV7-2 to TRBJ2-1, with 8 positions matching TRBD1. CDR3 size: 15 residues. Germline-derived CDR1 and CDR2 are SGHTA and FQGNSA. Trimming removed 1 base from V and 2 bases from J; junction bases left unmatched: 1. The CDR3: CASSLGTGTYNEQFF. Written as DNA, the CDR3 is TGTGCCAGCAGCTTAGGGACAGGGACCTACAATGAGCAGTTCTTC.

The V gene is TRBV6-5, the J gene TRBJ2-7; D is possibly TRBD1 (5 bases). CDR3 length equals 13 residues. V was shortened by 6 bases and J by 7 bases, with 16 bases between the two germline ends. Looked up from germline, CDR1 is MNHEY and CDR2 is SVGAGI. For the CDR3, the DNA is TGTGCCAGCAGCCTCGGCTTTCAGGGTGAGCAGTACTTC. This codes for CASSLGFQGEQYF.

The chain links TRBV5-1 to TRBJ2-1; 15 bases line up with TRBD2. The V gene's germline CDR1 is SGHRS and CDR2 YFSETQ. CDR3 size: 18 residues. The J segment lost 0 bases and the V segment lost 5 bases, leaving 6 bases of the junction unmatched. The CDR3 protein is CASRWTSGRVSSYNEQFF. CDR3 nucleotide sequence: TGCGCCAGCAGGTGGACTAGCGGGAGGGTAAGCTCCTACAATGAGCAGTTCTTC.

Here the CDR3 DNA reads TGTGCCAGCAGCCAACGGGGGGCGTTTGATGAAGCTTTCTTT. It translates to CASSQRGAFDEAFF. The chain is built from TRBV14 and TRBJ1-1; perhaps TRBD1 as D (6 bases). There are 14 residues in the CDR3. CDR1 SGHDN and CDR2 FVKESK come from the germline V gene. V was clipped by 2 bases and J by 7 bases, with 14 bases between them.

The table lists this clone with a count of one. CDR3 protein: CARARGGLGAYEQYF. For the CDR3, the DNA is TGTGCCAGAGCCCGGGGGGGACTAGGCGCCTACGAGCAGTACTTC. J is TRBJ2-7 and V is TRBV9; TRBD2 aligns across 8 bases. The germline V gene encodes CDR1 SGDLS and CDR2 YYNGEE. The CDR3 covers 15 residues. The J segment lost 2 bases and the V segment lost 8 bases, leaving 12 bases of the junction unmatched.

The rearrangement joins TRBV9 to TRBJ2-7; 9 bases agree with TRBD1. Germline V gene sequence: CDR1 SGDLS, CDR2 YYNGEE. The CDR3 spans 14 residues. V was pared by 4 bases and J by 2 bases, with 4 bases of the junction left unmatched. The CDR3 nucleotides are TGTGCCAGCAGCCTCGGGACAGGGCCCTACGAGCAGTACTTC. Its translation: CASSLGTGPYEQYF.

The CDR3 coding sequence is TGCAGTGCTAGAGATCCAGGCGCTTTCTTT. Encoded protein: CSARDPGAFF. The V and J genes are TRBV20-1 and TRBJ1-1; D not resolved. This CDR3 contains 10 residues. The germline V gene encodes CDR1 DFQATT and CDR2 SNEGSKA (reference sequence). Trimming pared 0 bases from V and 11 bases from J, leaving 7 bases between.

A few counts support this clone. This chain links TRBV5-6 with TRBJ2-1; 15 bases fit TRBD2. V lost 5 bases, J lost 3 bases, and 3 bases stayed unmatched. The CDR3 runs to 16 residues. Germline loops: CDR1 SGHDT, CDR2 YYEEEE. The CDR3 DNA reads as TGTGCCAGCAGAGGACTAGCGGGAGGGAACTACAATGAGCAGTTCTTC. It specifies CASRGLAGGNYNEQFF.

This clone was recorded a few times. The genes are TRBV27 and TRBJ2-7; TRBD1 might be the D (6 bases). CDR3 length equals 15 residues. Germline V CDR1 and CDR2: MNHEY, SMNVEV (reference sequence). V lost 6 bases and J lost 1, with 16 bases in between. DNA for the CDR3: TGTGCCAGCAGCGTGGGGGCCCACCCGTCCTACGAGCAGTACTTC. Translating gives CASSVGAHPSYEQYF.

CDR3: CASSPLAGGYEQYF. CDR3 in DNA: TGTGCCAGTAGTCCACTAGCGGGAGGCTACGAGCAGTACTTC. The genes are TRBV19 and TRBJ2-7, with 12 nucleotides matching TRBD2. V was pared by 5 bases and J by 3 bases, with 2 bases of the junction left unmatched. CDR1 and CDR2 (germline): LNHDA, SQIVND (reference sequence). The CDR3 length is 14 residues.

The chain is built from TRBV5-1 and TRBJ1-1; 8 positions match TRBD1. Germline values: CDR1 SGHRS, CDR2 YFSETQ. CDR3 length: 17 amino acids. After removal of 0 bases from V and 0 bases from J, the junction contained 7 bases not matched to a gene. The CDR3 bases are TGCGCCAGCAGCTTGGATGGGACAGGCATTTTGAACACTGAAGCTTTCTTT. Translation gives CASSLDGTGILNTEAFF.

This clone was seen a few times. The chain is built from TRBV28 and TRBJ1-2, with 10 bases identical to TRBD1. Germline V gene data show CDR1 as MDHEN and CDR2 as SYDVKM. With 6 bases clipped from V and 2 bases from J, the junction kept 3 bases outside the gene matches. CDR3 length equals 14 residues. The CDR3 sequence is CASRTGGANYGYTF. Here the CDR3 DNA reads TGTGCCAGCAGGACAGGGGGCGCGAACTATGGCTACACCTTC.

J is TRBJ2-6 and V is TRBV4-1; D perhaps matches TRBD2 (6 bases). Trimming took off 5 bases at V and 8 bases at J, with 19 bases between the two ends. Germline CDR1 and CDR2: MGHRA and YSYEKL. This CDR3 is built from 16 residues. CDR3 region: CASSDFRGGGPNVLTF. The CDR3 coding sequence is TGCGCCAGCAGCGATTTTAGGGGAGGCGGGCCCAACGTCCTGACTTTC.

The chain joins TRBV13 to TRBJ2-3, with D tentatively TRBD2 (5 bases). In germline, CDR1 is PRHDT, CDR2 FYEKMQ (reference sequence). Trimming stripped 4 bases from V and 4 bases from J, with 15 bases between. The CDR3 covers 15 residues. DNA of the CDR3: TGTGCCAGCAGCTCCCACACTAGTTGGGCAGATACGCAGTATTTT. Protein: CASSSHTSWADTQYF.